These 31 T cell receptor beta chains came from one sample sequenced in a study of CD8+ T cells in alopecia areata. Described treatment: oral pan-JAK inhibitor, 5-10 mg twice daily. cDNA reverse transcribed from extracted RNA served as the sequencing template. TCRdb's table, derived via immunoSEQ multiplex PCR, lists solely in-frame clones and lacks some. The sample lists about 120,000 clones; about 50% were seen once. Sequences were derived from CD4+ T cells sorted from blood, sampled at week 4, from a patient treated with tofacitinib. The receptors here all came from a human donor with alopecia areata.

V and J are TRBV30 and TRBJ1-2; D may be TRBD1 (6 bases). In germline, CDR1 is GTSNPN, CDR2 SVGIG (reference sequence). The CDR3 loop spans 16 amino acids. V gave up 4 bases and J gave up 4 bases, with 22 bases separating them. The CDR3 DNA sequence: TGTGCCTGGACTCCCCTTACAGGGATGAGTGTCTATGGCTACACCTTC. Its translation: CAWTPLTGMSVYGYTF.

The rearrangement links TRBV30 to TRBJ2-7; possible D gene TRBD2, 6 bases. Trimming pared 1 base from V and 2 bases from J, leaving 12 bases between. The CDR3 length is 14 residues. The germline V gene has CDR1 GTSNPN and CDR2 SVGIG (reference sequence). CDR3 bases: TGTGCCTGGAGTGGGGGGGAGAGGGCCTACGAGCAGTACTTC. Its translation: CAWSGGERAYEQYF.

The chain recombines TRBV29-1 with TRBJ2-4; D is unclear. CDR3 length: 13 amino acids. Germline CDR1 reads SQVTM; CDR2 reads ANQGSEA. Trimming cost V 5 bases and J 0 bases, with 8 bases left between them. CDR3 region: CSVLWRAKNIQYF. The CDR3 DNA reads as TGCAGCGTTTTGTGGAGAGCCAAAAACATTCAGTACTTC.

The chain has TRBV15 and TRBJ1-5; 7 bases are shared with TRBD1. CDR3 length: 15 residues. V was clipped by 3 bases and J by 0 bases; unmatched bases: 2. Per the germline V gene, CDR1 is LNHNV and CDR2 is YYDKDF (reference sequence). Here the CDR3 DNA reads TGTGCCACCAGCAGGGACAGGATTAGCAATCAGCCCCAGCATTTT. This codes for CATSRDRISNQPQHF.

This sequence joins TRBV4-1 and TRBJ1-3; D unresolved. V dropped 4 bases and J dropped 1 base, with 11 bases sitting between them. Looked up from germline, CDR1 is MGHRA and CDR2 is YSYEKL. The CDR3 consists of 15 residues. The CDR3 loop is CASSRLLGSGNTIYF. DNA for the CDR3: TGCGCCAGCAGCCGACTATTAGGGTCTGGAAACACCATATATTTT.

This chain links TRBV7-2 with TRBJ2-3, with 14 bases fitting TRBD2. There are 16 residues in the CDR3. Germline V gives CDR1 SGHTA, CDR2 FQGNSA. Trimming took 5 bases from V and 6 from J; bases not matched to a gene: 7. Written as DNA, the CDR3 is TGTGCCAGCAGCCGAGTCGGGACTAGCGGGGGCGATACGCAGTATTTT. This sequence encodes CASSRVGTSGGDTQYF.

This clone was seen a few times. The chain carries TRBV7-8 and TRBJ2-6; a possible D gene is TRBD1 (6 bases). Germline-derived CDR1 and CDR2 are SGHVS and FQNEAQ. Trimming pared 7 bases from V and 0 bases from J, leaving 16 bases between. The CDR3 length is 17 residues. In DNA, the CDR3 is TGTGCCAGCAACAGGGATCTGAGGGGCTCTGGGGCCAACGTCCTGACTTTC. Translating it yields CASNRDLRGSGANVLTF. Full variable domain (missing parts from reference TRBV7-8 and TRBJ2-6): GAGVSQSPRYKVAKRGQDVALRCDPISGHVSLFWYQQALGQGPEFLTYFQNEAQLDKSGLPSDRFFAERPEGSVSTLKIQRTQQEDSAVYLCASNRDLRGSGANVLTFGAGSRLTVL.

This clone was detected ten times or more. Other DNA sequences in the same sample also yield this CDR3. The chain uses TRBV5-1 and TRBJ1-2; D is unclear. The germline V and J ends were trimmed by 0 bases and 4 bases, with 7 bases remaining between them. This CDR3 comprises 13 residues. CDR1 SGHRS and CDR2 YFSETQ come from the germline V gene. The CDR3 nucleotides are TGCGCCAGCAGCTTGGAAGGCAGCTATGGCTACACCTTC. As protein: CASSLEGSYGYTF.

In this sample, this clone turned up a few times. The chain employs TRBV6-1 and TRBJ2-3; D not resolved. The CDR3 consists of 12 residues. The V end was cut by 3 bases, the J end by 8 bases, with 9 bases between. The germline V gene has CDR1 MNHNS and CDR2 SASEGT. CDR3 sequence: CASSEVGGTQYF. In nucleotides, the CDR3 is TGTGCCAGCAGTGAGGTTGGTGGTACGCAGTATTTT.

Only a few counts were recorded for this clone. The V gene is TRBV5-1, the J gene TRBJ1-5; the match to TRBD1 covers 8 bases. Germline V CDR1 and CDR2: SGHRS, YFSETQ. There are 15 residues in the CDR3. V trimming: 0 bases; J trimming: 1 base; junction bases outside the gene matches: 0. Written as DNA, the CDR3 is TGCGCCAGCAGCTTGGGGACAGGGAGCAATCAGCCCCAGCATTTT. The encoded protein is CASSLGTGSNQPQHF.

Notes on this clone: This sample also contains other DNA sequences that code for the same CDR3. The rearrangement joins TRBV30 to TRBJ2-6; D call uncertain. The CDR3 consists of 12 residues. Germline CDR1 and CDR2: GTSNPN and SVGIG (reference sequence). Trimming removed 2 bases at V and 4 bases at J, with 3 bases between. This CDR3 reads CAWSTGANVLTF. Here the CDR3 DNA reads TGTGCCTGGAGTACCGGGGCCAACGTCCTGACTTTC.

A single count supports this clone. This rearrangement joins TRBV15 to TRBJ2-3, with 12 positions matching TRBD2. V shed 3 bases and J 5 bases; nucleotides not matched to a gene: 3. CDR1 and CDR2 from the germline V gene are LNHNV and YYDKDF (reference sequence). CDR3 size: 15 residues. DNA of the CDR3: TGTGCCACCAGCAGGGCGACTAGCGGGGGAGATACGCAGTATTTT. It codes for CATSRATSGGDTQYF.

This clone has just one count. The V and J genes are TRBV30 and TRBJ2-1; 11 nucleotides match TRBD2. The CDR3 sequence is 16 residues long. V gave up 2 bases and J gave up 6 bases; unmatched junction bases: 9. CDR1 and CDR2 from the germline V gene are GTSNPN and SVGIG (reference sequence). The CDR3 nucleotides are TGTGCCTGGAGTCCAACTAGCGGGAGTATCGGCAATGAGCAGTTCTTC. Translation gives CAWSPTSGSIGNEQFF. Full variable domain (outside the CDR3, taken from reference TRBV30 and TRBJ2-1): SQTIHQWPATLVQPVGSPLSLECTVEGTSNPNLYWYRQAAGRGLQLLFYSVGIGQISSEVPQNLSASRPQDRQFILSSKKLLLSDSGFYLCAWSPTSGSIGNEQFFGPGTRLTVL.

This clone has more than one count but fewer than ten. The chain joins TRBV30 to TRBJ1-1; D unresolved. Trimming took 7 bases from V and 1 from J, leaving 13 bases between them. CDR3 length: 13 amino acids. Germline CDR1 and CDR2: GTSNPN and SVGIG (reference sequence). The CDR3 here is CASSRLTNTEAFF. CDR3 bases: TGTGCCTCAAGTAGGTTAACGAACACTGAAGCTTTCTTT.

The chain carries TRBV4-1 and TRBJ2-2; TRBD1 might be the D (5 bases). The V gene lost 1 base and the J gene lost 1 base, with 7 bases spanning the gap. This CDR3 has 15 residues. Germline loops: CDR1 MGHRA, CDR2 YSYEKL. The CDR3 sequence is CASSQGDRNTGELFF. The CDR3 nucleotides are TGCGCCAGCAGCCAAGGTGACAGGAACACCGGGGAGCTGTTTTTT.

CDR3 nucleotide sequence: TGTGCCACCAGCAGTTGGGACAGGGGGACGTACGAGCAGTACTTC. It translates to CATSSWDRGTYEQYF. The gene calls are TRBV15 and TRBJ2-7; TRBD1 agrees at 11 bases. CDR1 is LNHNV and CDR2 is YYDKDF in the germline V gene (reference sequence). V lost 3 bases to trimming and J lost 4 bases; unmatched junction nucleotides: 5. The CDR3 consists of 15 residues. Variable domain in full (rest from reference TRBV15 and TRBJ2-7): DAMVIQNPRYQVTQFGKPVTLSCSQTLNHNVMYWYQQKSSQAPKLLFHYYDKDFNNEADTPDNFQSRRPNTSFCFLDIRSPGLGDTAMYLCATSSWDRGTYEQYFGPGTRLTVT.

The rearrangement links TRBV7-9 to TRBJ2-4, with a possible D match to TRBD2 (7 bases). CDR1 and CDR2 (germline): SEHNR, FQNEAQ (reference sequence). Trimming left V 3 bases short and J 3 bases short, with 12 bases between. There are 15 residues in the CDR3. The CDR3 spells CASSFRGADKNIQYF. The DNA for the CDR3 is TGTGCCAGCAGCTTCCGGGGGGCTGACAAAAACATTCAGTACTTC.

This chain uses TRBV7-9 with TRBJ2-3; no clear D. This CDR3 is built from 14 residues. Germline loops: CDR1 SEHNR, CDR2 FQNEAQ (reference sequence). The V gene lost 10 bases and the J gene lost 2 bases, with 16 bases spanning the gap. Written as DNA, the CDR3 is TGTGCCATCTCGGGCCTCACCCCCACAGATACGCAGTATTTT. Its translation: CAISGLTPTDTQYF.

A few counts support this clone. The CDR3 spells CASSLAYVRNTEAFF. Here the CDR3 DNA reads TGTGCCAGCAGCTTAGCGTACGTTAGGAACACTGAAGCTTTCTTT. The rearrangement uses TRBV7-9 and TRBJ1-1; the D is unclear. There are 15 residues in the CDR3. Germline loops: CDR1 SEHNR, CDR2 FQNEAQ (reference sequence). Trimming stripped 0 bases from V and 1 base from J, with 9 bases between. Looking up the rest from reference TRBV7-9 and TRBJ1-1 gives the full variable domain: DTGVSQNPRHKITKRGQNVTFRCDPISEHNRLYWYRQTLGQGPEFLTYFQNEAQLEKSRLLSDRFSAERPKGSFSTLEIQRTEQGDSAMYLCASSLAYVRNTEAFFGQGTRLTVV.

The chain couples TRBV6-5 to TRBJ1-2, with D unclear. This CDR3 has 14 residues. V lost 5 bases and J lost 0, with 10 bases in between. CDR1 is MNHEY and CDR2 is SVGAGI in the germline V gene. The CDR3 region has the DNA TGTGCCAGCAGTGAGGGCAGGACTAACTATGGCTACACCTTC. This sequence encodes CASSEGRTNYGYTF.

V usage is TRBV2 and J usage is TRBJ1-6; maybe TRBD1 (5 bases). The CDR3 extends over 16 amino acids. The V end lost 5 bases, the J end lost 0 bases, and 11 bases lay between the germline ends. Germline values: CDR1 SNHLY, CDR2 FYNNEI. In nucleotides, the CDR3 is TGTGCCAGCAGTTTTGGGGGGAGCTCCTATAATTCACCCCTCCACTTT. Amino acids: CASSFGGSSYNSPLHF.

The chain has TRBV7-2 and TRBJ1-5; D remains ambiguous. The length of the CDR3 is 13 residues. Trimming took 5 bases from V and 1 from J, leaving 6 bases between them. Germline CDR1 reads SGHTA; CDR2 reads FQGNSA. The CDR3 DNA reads TGTGCCAGCAGCGCCTCAAGCAATCAGCCCCAGCATTTT. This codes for CASSASSNQPQHF.

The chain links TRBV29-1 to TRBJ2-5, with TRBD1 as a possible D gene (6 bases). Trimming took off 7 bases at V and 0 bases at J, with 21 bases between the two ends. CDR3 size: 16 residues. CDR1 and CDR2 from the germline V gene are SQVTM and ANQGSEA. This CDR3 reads CSAIRRGRAYQETQYF. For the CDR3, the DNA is TGCAGCGCCATTCGCAGGGGCAGGGCGTACCAAGAGACCCAGTACTTC. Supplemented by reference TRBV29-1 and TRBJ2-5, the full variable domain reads SAVISQKPSRDICQRGTSLTIQCQVDSQVTMMFWYRQQPGQSLTLIATANQGSEATYESGFVIDKFPISRPNLTFSTLTVSNMSPEDSSIYLCSAIRRGRAYQETQYFGPGTRLLVL.

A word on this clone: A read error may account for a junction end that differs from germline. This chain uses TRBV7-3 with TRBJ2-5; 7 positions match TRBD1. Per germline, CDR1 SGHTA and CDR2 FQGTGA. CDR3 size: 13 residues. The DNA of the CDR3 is TGTGCCAGCAGCCTAACAGGGGACGAGACCCAGTACTTC. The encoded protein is CASSLTGDETQYF.

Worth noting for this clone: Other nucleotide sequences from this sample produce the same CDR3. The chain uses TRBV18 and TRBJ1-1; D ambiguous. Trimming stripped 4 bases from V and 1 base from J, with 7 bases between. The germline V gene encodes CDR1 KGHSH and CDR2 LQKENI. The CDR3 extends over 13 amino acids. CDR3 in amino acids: CASSQGENTEAFF. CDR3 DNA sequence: TGTGCCAGCTCACAGGGAGAGAACACTGAAGCTTTCTTT.

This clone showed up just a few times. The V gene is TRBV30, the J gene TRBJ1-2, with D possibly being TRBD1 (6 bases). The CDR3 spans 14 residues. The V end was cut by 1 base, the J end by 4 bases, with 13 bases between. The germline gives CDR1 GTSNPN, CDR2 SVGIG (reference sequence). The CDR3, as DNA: TGTGCCTGGAGTGGGACAGTCTTTATCTATGGCTACACCTTC. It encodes CAWSGTVFIYGYTF.

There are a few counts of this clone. The CDR3 here is CASNRQGVNQPQHF. CDR3 bases: TGTGCCAGCAATCGACAGGGGGTCAATCAGCCCCAGCATTTT. This chain links TRBV2 with TRBJ1-5; 9 positions match TRBD1. The ends lost 7 bases at V and 3 bases at J; junction bases unmatched: 4. The CDR3 extends over 14 amino acids. CDR1 SNHLY and CDR2 FYNNEI come from the germline V gene.

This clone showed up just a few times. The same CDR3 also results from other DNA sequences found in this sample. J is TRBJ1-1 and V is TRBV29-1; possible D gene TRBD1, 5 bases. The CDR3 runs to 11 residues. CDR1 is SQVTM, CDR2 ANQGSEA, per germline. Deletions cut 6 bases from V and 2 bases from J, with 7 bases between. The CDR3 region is CSVDRNTEAFF. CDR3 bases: TGCAGCGTCGACAGAAACACTGAAGCTTTCTTT. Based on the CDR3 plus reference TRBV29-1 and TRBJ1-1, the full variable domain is SAVISQKPSRDICQRGTSLTIQCQVDSQVTMMFWYRQQPGQSLTLIATANQGSEATYESGFVIDKFPISRPNLTFSTLTVSNMSPEDSSIYLCSVDRNTEAFFGQGTRLTVV.

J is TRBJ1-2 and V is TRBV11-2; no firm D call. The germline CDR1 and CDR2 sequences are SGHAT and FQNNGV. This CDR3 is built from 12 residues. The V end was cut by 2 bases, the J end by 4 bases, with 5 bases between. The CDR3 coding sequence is TGTGCCAGCAGCTTACGGACCTATGGCTACACCTTC. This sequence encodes CASSLRTYGYTF.

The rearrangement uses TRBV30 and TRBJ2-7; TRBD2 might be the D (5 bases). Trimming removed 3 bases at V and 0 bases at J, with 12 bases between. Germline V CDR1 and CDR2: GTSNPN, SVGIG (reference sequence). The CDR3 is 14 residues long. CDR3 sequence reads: CAWRPKAVSYEQYF. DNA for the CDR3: TGTGCCTGGAGGCCTAAAGCGGTCTCCTACGAGCAGTACTTC.

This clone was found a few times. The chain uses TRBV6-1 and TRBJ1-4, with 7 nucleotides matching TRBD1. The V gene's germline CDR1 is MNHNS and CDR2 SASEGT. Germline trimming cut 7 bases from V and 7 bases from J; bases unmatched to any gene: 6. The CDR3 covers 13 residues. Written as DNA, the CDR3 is TGTGCCAGCACCACAGGACAGGTTGAAAAACTGTTTTTT. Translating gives CASTTGQVEKLFF.